This is a list of T cell receptor beta chains from one sample in a study of response to subunit inactivated influenza vaccine. From the RT-PCR reads, TCRdb called clonotypes with MiXCR, one entry per CDR3 protein. Of about 780,000 distinct CDR3 sequences in the sample, under 20% are singletons; the top ten hold roughly a tenth. Sample: PBMCs from blood, taken roughly 5 days after vaccination. The receptors here all came from a man aged 50 to 59 who received an inactivated influenza vaccine. The CDR3 runs from the conserved cysteine through the conserved F or W. A D gene is named only where the DNA matches it firmly. Not every row has a clone size; where given, it reads once, few, many or a size class.

j_gene,abundance,v_gene,d_gene,len,CDR3aa
TRBJ2-5,few,TRBV7-8,.,14,CASSLANLLETQYF
TRBJ1-6,few,TRBV12-3/TRBV12-4,TRBD1,14,CASSSGQGASPLHF
TRBJ1-1,few,TRBV5-6,TRBD1,15,CASSTGTGWNTEAFF
TRBJ2-7,few,TRBV3-1,.,13,CASSRGRNGEQYF
TRBJ2-3,.,TRBV5-1,.,15,CASSQTGRETDTQYF
TRBJ2-3,.,TRBV6-5,.,16,CASSYRDLRGTDTQYF
TRBJ2-1,.,TRBV14,TRBD1,14,CASTRTGDYNEQFF
TRBJ2-2,.,TRBV10-2,TRBD1,16,CASHALGTAITGELFF
TRBJ1-5,.,TRBV15,TRBD1,15,CATSRAQGANQPQHF
TRBJ2-1,.,TRBV3-1,.,18,CASSQDDPWLARPNEQFF
TRBJ2-2,.,TRBV4-3,.,17,CASSQDPAFRGAGELFF
TRBJ2-2,.,TRBV27,TRBD2,15,CASSQGLARTGELFF
TRBJ2-5,few,TRBV5-1,.,14,CASSLAVYAETQYF
TRBJ1-1,.,TRBV7-3,TRBD1,15,CASSLSGTDNTEAFF
TRBJ2-2,few,TRBV12-3/TRBV12-4,.,13,CASSLLGPGELFF
TRBJ1-6,.,TRBV4-3,.,14,CASSRGFGELPLHF
TRBJ2-7,.,TRBV5-1,.,17,CASSLVSGAGIYYEQYF
TRBJ2-1,.,TRBV10-3,.,15,CAISGPGIAYNEQFF
TRBJ2-5,.,TRBV10-3,.,15,CAISESMSGGETQYF
TRBJ2-5,.,TRBV5-1,TRBD1,15,CASSKDRGDQETQYF
TRBJ2-7,.,TRBV20-1,TRBD2,15,CSARVMRGGPYEQYF
TRBJ2-3,.,TRBV12-3/TRBV12-4,.,16,CASSLARVAQSDTQYF
TRBJ1-2,many,TRBV7-2,.,14,CASSLAARNYGYTF
TRBJ2-5,many,TRBV7-8,.,16,CASSQVYREGQETQYF
TRBJ2-5,.,TRBV7-3,TRBD2,15,CASSLGSGSRETQYF
TRBJ2-7,.,TRBV27,.,17,CASTHFLAQGRVYEQYF
TRBJ2-2,.,TRBV20-1,.,13,CSARGGVPGELFF
TRBJ2-7,.,TRBV5-5,TRBD1,14,CASTPGTGSSEQYF
TRBJ1-5,few,TRBV12-3/TRBV12-4,TRBD1,16,CASSLGTGGGNQPQHF
TRBJ2-5,few,TRBV27,TRBD2,12,CASTTGGETQYF
TRBJ2-7,.,TRBV10-3,.,13,CAISEKYSNEQYF
TRBJ1-2,few,TRBV5-6,.,16,CASSLIDQNRNYGYTF
TRBJ2-2,.,TRBV12-3/TRBV12-4,.,13,CASSLDATGELFF
TRBJ2-4,many,TRBV7-9,.,13,CASSLAVQNIQYF
TRBJ2-3,few,TRBV24-1,.,15,CATSDYRQGTDTQYF
TRBJ2-6,many,TRBV20-1,TRBD1,17,CSARGRQGDSGANVLTF
TRBJ1-1,.,TRBV4-3,.,15,CASSQDSGRNTEAFF
TRBJ2-7,few,TRBV6-5,.,14,CASSYSWSSYEQYF
TRBJ1-2,.,TRBV29-1,.,12,CSASTGYSGYTF
TRBJ1-2,many,TRBV24-1,.,12,CATSEGNYGYTF
TRBJ1-6,.,TRBV7-2,.,17,CASSLLGPSSYNSPLHF
TRBJ2-3,.,TRBV7-9,.,14,CASSSMGTADTQYF
TRBJ2-1,many,TRBV4-3,TRBD2,14,CASSPTSGRGEQFF
TRBJ2-1,.,TRBV7-9,.,13,CASSPKPSNEQFF
TRBJ2-7,few,TRBV4-3,.,13,CASSQELKGGEYF
TRBJ1-2,.,TRBV20-1,.,10,CSASWPDELF
TRBJ2-2,.,TRBV7-9,.,17,CASSLFFNVKNTGELFF